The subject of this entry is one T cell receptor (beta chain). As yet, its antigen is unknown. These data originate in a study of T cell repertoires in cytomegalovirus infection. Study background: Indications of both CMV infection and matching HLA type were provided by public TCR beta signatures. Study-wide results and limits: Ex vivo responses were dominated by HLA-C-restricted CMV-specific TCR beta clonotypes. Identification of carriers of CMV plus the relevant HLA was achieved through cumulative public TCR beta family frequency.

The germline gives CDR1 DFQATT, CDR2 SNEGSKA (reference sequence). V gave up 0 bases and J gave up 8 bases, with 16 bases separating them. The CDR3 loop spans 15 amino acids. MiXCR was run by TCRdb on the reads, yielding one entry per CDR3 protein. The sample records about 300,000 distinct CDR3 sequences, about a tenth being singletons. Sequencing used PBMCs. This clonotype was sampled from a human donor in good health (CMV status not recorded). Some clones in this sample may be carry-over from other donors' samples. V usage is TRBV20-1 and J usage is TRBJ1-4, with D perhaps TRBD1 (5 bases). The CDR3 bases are TGCAGTGCTAGAGATGGAGGGGCTGGTGGCGAAAAACTGTTTTTT. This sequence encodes CSARDGGAGGEKLFF.